The 2 T cell receptor beta chains in this list originate from one sample, sequenced in a study of human T cells and chemical hapten exposure. Time point defined: patch test 2, 6 weeks after DPC sensitization. Treatment denoted: therapeutic diphenylcyclopropenone sensitization with weekly scalp DPC. One entry per CDR3 protein results from TCRdb running MiXCR on the RACE reads. The repertoire holds a few hundred thousand distinct CDR3 sequences, with about 6% as singletons. Sequencing used whole blood, obtained in connection with sensitization to the hapten diphenylcyclopropenone (DPC). These receptors were obtained from a young woman with alopecia areata. Some clones in this sample may be carry-over from other donors' samples.

This clonotype came up a few times. The chain links TRBV14 to TRBJ1-3; TRBD1 aligns across 12 bases. V was clipped by 10 bases and J by 4 bases; unmatched bases: 11. The CDR3 loop spans 16 amino acids. Germline assignment: CDR1 SGHDN and CDR2 FVKESK. The DNA of the CDR3 is TGTGCCACCCACGGGGACAGGGGGCGATCGGGAAACACCATATATTTT. Its translation: CATHGDRGRSGNTIYF.

J is TRBJ2-7 and V is TRBV14; no clear D gene. V shed 2 bases and J shed 7 bases, with 6 bases lying between them. Germline values: CDR1 SGHDN, CDR2 FVKESK. The CDR3 is 11 amino acids. The CDR3 reads CASSQQHEQYF. DNA for the CDR3: TGTGCCAGCAGCCAACAGCATGAGCAGTACTTC.